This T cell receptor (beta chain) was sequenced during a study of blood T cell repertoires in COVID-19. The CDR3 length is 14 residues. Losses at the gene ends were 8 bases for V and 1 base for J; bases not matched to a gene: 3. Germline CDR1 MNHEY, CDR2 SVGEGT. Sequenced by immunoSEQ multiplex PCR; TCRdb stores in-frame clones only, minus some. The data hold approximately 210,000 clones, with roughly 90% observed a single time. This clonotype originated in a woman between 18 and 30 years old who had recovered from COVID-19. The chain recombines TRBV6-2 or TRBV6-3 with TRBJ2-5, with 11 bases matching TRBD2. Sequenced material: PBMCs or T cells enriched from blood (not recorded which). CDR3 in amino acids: CASRLAGGQETQYF. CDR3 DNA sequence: TGTGCCAGCCGCCTAGCGGGGGGCCAAGAGACCCAGTACTTC.